These 24 T cell receptor beta chains were sequenced from one sample in a study of Ad26.COV2.S vaccination and SARS-CoV-2 variants. The treatment here: around 19 received Ad26.COV2.S at low or high dose, single or two shots; roughly five received placebo; per-sample allocation not given. Each sample was drawn 63 days after the first injection (of vaccine or placebo). Using immunoSEQ multiplex PCR, the repertoire was profiled, and TCRdb retains in-frame clones only, with some absent. The table records 300,000 to 400,000 clones, around 87% of them present only once. Here the sequenced sample was peripheral blood, taken in a trial of Ad26.COV2.S vaccine versus placebo. The receptors stem from a person aged 18 to 65 who received the Ad26.COV2.S COVID-19 vaccine or a placebo.

V gene TRBV12-3 or TRBV12-4 combines with J gene TRBJ2-1; D is unclear. This CDR3 spans 10 amino acids. Trimming cost V 7 bases and J 6 bases, with 4 bases left between them. The CDR3 bases are TGTGCCAGCATGGGCAATGAGCAGTTCTTC. It specifies CASMGNEQFF.

Only a few counts were recorded for this clone. The chain combines TRBV7-3 with TRBJ1-1, with 7 bases that match TRBD1. The CDR3 has 18 amino acids. V shed 5 bases and J 0 bases; nucleotides not matched to a gene: 15. Germline lookup yields CDR1 SGHTA and CDR2 FQGTGA. In nucleotides, the CDR3 is TGTGCCAGCAGCCTTCGCTTTAGGGGGCGTCTTATGAACACTGAAGCTTTCTTT. Its protein is CASSLRFRGRLMNTEAFF.

The chain combines TRBV6-2 or TRBV6-3 with TRBJ2-5; D remains unclear. The V gene lost 2 bases and the J gene lost 5 bases, with 9 bases spanning the gap. Germline assignment: CDR1 MNHEY and CDR2 SVGEGT. There are 13 residues in the CDR3. The CDR3 DNA is TGTGCCAGCAGTTACGACGGGCTGGAGACCCAGTACTTC. Translating it yields CASSYDGLETQYF.

The J gene is TRBJ1-1, the V gene TRBV6-4; D uncertain. From germline, CDR1 is MRHNA and CDR2 SNTAGT. Trimming shortened V by 5 bases and J by 1 base, and 8 bases separated the two germline ends. CDR3 length: 13 amino acids. The CDR3 is CASSWRENTEAFF. DNA for the CDR3: TGTGCCAGCAGTTGGAGGGAGAACACTGAAGCTTTCTTT.

CDR3 protein: CASSYGSSGNTIYF. The CDR3 bases are TGTGCCAGTAGTTACGGCAGCTCTGGAAACACCATATATTTT. The J gene is TRBJ1-3, the V gene TRBV19; D not resolved. The V gene lost 5 bases and the J gene lost 0 bases, with 8 bases spanning the gap. The CDR3 length is 14 residues. Germline V gene lookup returns CDR1 LNHDA and CDR2 SQIVND (reference sequence).

This clone was recorded only once. The genes are TRBV5-4 and TRBJ2-5; D possibly corresponds to TRBD2 (6 bases). CDR1 is SGHNT, CDR2 YYREEE, per germline (reference sequence). The ends were cut back, 4 bases at V and 3 bases at J, with 13 bases in the middle. CDR3 length: 14 amino acids. The CDR3 region has the DNA TGTGCCAGCAGCCCCGGACTAAATAAAGAGACCCAGTACTTC. It is translated as CASSPGLNKETQYF.

The chain uses TRBV5-6 and TRBJ2-7, with D uncertain. V was shortened by 4 bases and J by 0 bases, with 14 bases between the two germline ends. This CDR3 spans 15 amino acids. Germline CDR1 reads SGHDT; CDR2 reads YYEEEE. CDR3 sequence (DNA): TGTGCCAGCAGCCATGGGCTGCAAAGCTCCTACGAGCAGTACTTC. The encoded protein is CASSHGLQSSYEQYF.

This clone occurred once. This chain joins TRBV4-2 and TRBJ2-3; no clear D gene. Trimming took off 2 bases at V and 1 base at J, with 10 bases between the two ends. This CDR3 contains 15 residues. Per the germline V gene, CDR1 is LGHNA and CDR2 is YNFKEQ. The CDR3 DNA follows: TGTGCCAGCAGCCAAACACTGGTCCGCACAGATACGCAGTATTTT. Translation: CASSQTLVRTDTQYF.

The chain has TRBV12-3 or TRBV12-4 and TRBJ1-2; D unclear. This CDR3 contains 12 residues. Trimming left V 5 bases short and J 7 bases short, with 11 bases between. CDR3 loop: CASSRDSRGYTF. The CDR3 nucleotides are TGTGCCAGCAGTCGAGACTCCCGTGGCTACACCTTC.

In its sample, this clone was seen a few times. This sequence joins TRBV19 and TRBJ1-5; no firm D call. The length of the CDR3 is 13 residues. Deletions cut 6 bases from V and 6 bases from J, with 12 bases between. In germline, CDR1 is LNHDA, CDR2 SQIVND (reference sequence). CDR3 sequence reads: CASRGRNGQPQHF. In DNA, the CDR3 is TGTGCCAGTAGGGGTAGGAATGGTCAGCCCCAGCATTTT. The full variable domain, completed using reference TRBV19 and TRBJ1-5, is DGGITQSPKYLFRKEGQNVTLSCEQNLNHDAMYWYRQDPGQGLRLIYYSQIVNDFQKGDIAEGYSVSREKKESFPLTVTSAQKNPTAFYLCASRGRNGQPQHFGDGTRLSIL.

V is TRBV5-5 and J is TRBJ2-5; a possible D gene is TRBD2 (5 bases). The CDR3 is made up of 15 amino acids. The germline V and J ends were trimmed by 4 bases and 2 bases, with 15 bases remaining between them. In germline, CDR1 is SGHKS, CDR2 YYEKEE (reference sequence). The CDR3 spells CASSTRLPAQETQYF. The DNA for the CDR3 is TGTGCCAGCAGCACCCGACTACCCGCGCAAGAGACCCAGTACTTC.

The chain has TRBV10-2 and TRBJ1-2, with TRBD1 matching 9 bases. Germline-derived CDR1 and CDR2 are WSHSY and SAAADI. The CDR3 length is 17 residues. V lost 0 bases to trimming and J lost 2 bases; unmatched junction nucleotides: 7. The CDR3 is CASSESGQGPGNYGYTF. The DNA of the CDR3 is TGCGCCAGCAGTGAGTCGGGACAGGGTCCGGGCAACTATGGCTACACCTTC.

The gene calls are TRBV6-5 and TRBJ2-7; a weak D match, TRBD2 (6 bases). The germline V and J ends were trimmed by 8 bases and 5 bases, with 22 bases remaining between them. Germline V gene data show CDR1 as MNHEY and CDR2 as SVGAGI. CDR3 length: 15 residues. CDR3 in amino acids: CASRRGPNVGDEQYF. The CDR3 DNA reads as TGTGCCAGCCGGAGGGGACCCAACGTAGGTGACGAGCAGTACTTC.

The chain combines TRBV4-1 with TRBJ1-5; D call uncertain. V was shortened by 0 bases and J by 7 bases, with 10 bases between the two germline ends. The CDR3 totals 14 residues. Germline loops: CDR1 MGHRA, CDR2 YSYEKL. The DNA of the CDR3 is TGCGCCAGCAGCCAAGAGGAAAGGATACAGCCCCAGCATTTT. Translation: CASSQEERIQPQHF.

The chain combines TRBV3-1 (or the pseudogene TRBV3-2) with TRBJ2-2; D remains ambiguous. This CDR3 has 12 residues. CDR1 and CDR2 from the germline V gene are LGHDT and YNNKEL (reference sequence). V was trimmed by 6 bases and J by 3 bases, leaving 5 bases between them. In DNA, the CDR3 is TGTGCCAGCAGTCGATACACCGGGGAGCTGTTTTTT. Translating it yields CASSRYTGELFF.

The chain carries TRBV7-9 and TRBJ2-2; D not certain. Germline CDR1 is SEHNR and CDR2 is FQNEAQ (reference sequence). The CDR3 has 14 amino acids. Trimming shortened V by 5 bases and J by 4 bases, and 11 bases separated the two germline ends. The CDR3 bases are TGTGCCAGCAGCCCAATCTATACCACCGGGGAGCTGTTTTTT. It yields the protein CASSPIYTTGELFF.

V and J are TRBV27 and TRBJ2-7, with TRBD1 matching over 7 bases. J lost 4 bases, V lost 5 bases, and 11 bases had no gene match. This CDR3 comprises 15 residues. Germline lookup yields CDR1 MNHEY and CDR2 SMNVEV (reference sequence). CDR3 in DNA: TGTGCCAGCAGTCGTCAGCGACAGGGTTTTTACGAGCAGTACTTC. This codes for CASSRQRQGFYEQYF.

The chain is built from TRBV15 and TRBJ1-2; no clear D gene. Trimming stripped 0 bases from V and 8 bases from J, with 13 bases between. There are 14 residues in the CDR3. Looked up from germline, CDR1 is LNHNV and CDR2 is YYDKDF (reference sequence). The CDR3 DNA follows: TGTGCCACCAGCAGAGATGAAGGTCCGCAGGGCTACACCTTC. Its translation: CATSRDEGPQGYTF.

The V call is TRBV3-1 (or the pseudogene TRBV3-2), the J call TRBJ2-3; the match to TRBD2 covers 10 bases. V lost 1 base, J lost 12 bases, and 10 bases stayed unmatched. Germline lookup yields CDR1 LGHDT and CDR2 YNNKEL (reference sequence). The CDR3 extends over 15 amino acids. This CDR3 is CASSQASGGGIRQYF. CDR3 coding DNA: TGTGCCAGCAGCCAAGCTAGCGGGGGCGGGATACGTCAGTATTTT.

The J gene is TRBJ1-2, the V gene TRBV30; D unclear. The CDR3 consists of 10 residues. The ends were cut back, 8 bases at V and 2 bases at J, with 6 bases in the middle. Germline V gene lookup returns CDR1 GTSNPN and CDR2 SVGIG (reference sequence). This chain's CDR3 is CAHRNYGYTF. In nucleotides, the CDR3 is TGTGCCCACAGAAACTATGGCTACACCTTC.

The chain is built from TRBV9 and TRBJ1-2; 8 bases are shared with TRBD1. Germline trimming cut 4 bases from V and 4 bases from J; bases unmatched to any gene: 9. Germline V CDR1 and CDR2: SGDLS, YYNGEE. The CDR3 runs to 15 residues. This CDR3 is CASSLQGAKPYGYTF. CDR3 nucleotides: TGTGCCAGCAGCCTCCAGGGGGCGAAGCCCTATGGCTACACCTTC.

This clone was seen only a few times. V is TRBV7-2 and J is TRBJ1-1, with D possibly TRBD1 on 5 matching bases. CDR1 is SGHTA, CDR2 FQGNSA, per germline. V dropped 6 bases and J dropped 6 bases, with 14 bases sitting between them. There are 13 residues in the CDR3. The CDR3 nucleotides are TGTGCCAGCAGTCCCCCTGGGGGACCTGAAGCTTTCTTT. It is translated as CASSPPGGPEAFF.

This clone is a singleton in its sample. The chain has TRBV5-4 and TRBJ2-7, with 7 bases fitting TRBD1. This CDR3 is 14 amino acids long. The V segment lost 4 bases and the J segment 7 bases; nucleotides outside the gene matches: 11. Per germline, CDR1 SGHNT and CDR2 YYREEE (reference sequence). The CDR3 DNA reads TGTGCCAGCAGCCCGTACGACAGGGCCGGGGAGCAGTACTTC. Its translation: CASSPYDRAGEQYF. The variable domain in full, completed from reference TRBV5-4 and TRBJ2-7, reads ETGVTQSPTHLIKTRGQQVTLRCSSQSGHNTVSWYQQALGQGPQFIFQYYREEENGRGNFPPRFSGLQFPNYSSELNVNALELDDSALYLCASSPYDRAGEQYFGPGTRLTVT.

The V and J genes are TRBV13 and TRBJ2-7, with D possibly TRBD1 on 6 matching bases. The length of the CDR3 is 13 residues. Germline loops: CDR1 PRHDT, CDR2 FYEKMQ (reference sequence). Trimming left V 4 bases short and J 2 bases short, with 9 bases between. This CDR3 is CASSWDNPYEQYF. CDR3 in DNA: TGTGCCAGCAGCTGGGACAACCCCTACGAGCAGTACTTC. Combining the CDR3 with reference TRBV13 and TRBJ2-7 gives the whole variable domain AAGVIQSPRHLIKEKRETATLKCYPIPRHDTVYWYQQGPGQDPQFLISFYEKMQSDKGSIPDRFSAQQFSDYHSELNMSSLELGDSALYFCASSWDNPYEQYFGPGTRLTVT.